This passage covers 2 T cell receptor beta chains from one sample sequenced in a study of human CD8 memory T cell subsets. Libraries targeted TCR beta using 5' RACE with UMIs. TCRdb reprocessed the 5' RACE reads; each CDR3 protein has one entry and no DNA is given. The sample holds about 6,700 distinct CDR3 sequences. Sequenced: CD8+ stem-like memory T cells (TSCM and TCM) sorted from PBMCs. As to subset: stem-like memory CD8 T cells (TSTEM), CCR7+ PD-1- TIGIT-. All receptors derive from a human donor in good health.

This chain links TRBV29-1 with TRBJ2-1; TCRdb's assignment of TRBD1 cannot be checked, as there is no DNA. CDR3 length: 13 residues. Germline CDR1 reads SQVTM; CDR2 reads ANQGSEA. The CDR3 sequence: CSVELWRPREQFF.

This rearrangement joins TRBV28 to TRBJ2-2; TCRdb's assignment of TRBD2 cannot be checked, as there is no DNA. This CDR3 is 15 amino acids long. Germline CDR1 and CDR2: MDHEN and SYDVKM. The chain's CDR3 is CASRAGLKDTGELFF.